Presented here are 10 T cell receptor beta chains from one specimen sequenced in a study of post-analysis software for immune sequencing data. Antigens for these TCRs are unknown. Regarding the study as a whole: About five TRBV segments, including TRBV5-6, TRBV5-1 and TRBV20-1, were more frequent in patients than controls.

Incorporated into the TCR beta cDNA libraries were unique molecular identifiers, which served to reduce PCR and sequencing biases. TCRdb reprocessed the PCR reads with MiXCR, giving one entry per CDR3 protein. Seen here are about half a million distinct CDR3 sequences, nearly 45% observed once, and the top ten hold about 12%. The sequencing input was blood. These receptors all stem from a girl aged 5 to 17 with multiple sclerosis.

The rearrangement uses TRBV12-3 or TRBV12-4 and TRBJ2-1, with 9 bases matching TRBD1. The CDR3 contains 15 residues. Losses at the gene ends were 6 bases for V and 7 bases for J; bases not matched to a gene: 10. The CDR3 region has the DNA TGTGCCAGCAGCTTGGGGGACAGGGTTTCTAATGAGCAGTTCTTC. It specifies CASSLGDRVSNEQFF.

The rearrangement uses TRBV28 and TRBJ1-2; a possible D gene is TRBD1 (6 bases). The CDR3 loop spans 13 amino acids. Between the trimmed V and J ends, which lost 5 bases and 3 bases, there was a span of 10 bases. Looked up from germline, CDR1 is MDHEN and CDR2 is SYDVKM. DNA for the CDR3: TGTGCCAGCAGTGTGGACAGCTACTATGGCTACACCTTC. Its translation is CASSVDSYYGYTF.

A few counts support this clonotype. This CDR3 is CASNTRGLAGGHEFF. The DNA for the CDR3 is TGTGCCAGCAACACCCGGGGACTAGCGGGAGGGCATGAGTTCTTC. V and J are TRBV7-2 and TRBJ2-1; 16 bases agree with TRBD2. Unmatched junction bases numbered 11, after V lost 7 bases and J lost 14 bases. CDR1 and CDR2 (germline): SGHTA, FQGNSA. The length of the CDR3 is 15 residues.

CDR3 amino acids: CASSSPPIMGGRATDTQYF. The DNA of the CDR3 is TGTGCCAGCAGCTCCCCCCCGATAATGGGCGGGAGGGCCACAGATACGCAGTATTTT. The chain couples TRBV13 to TRBJ2-3; 9 positions agree with TRBD2. The CDR3 is made up of 19 amino acids. J was trimmed by 2 bases and V by 4 bases; bases with no gene match: 16. CDR1 is PRHDT, CDR2 FYEKMQ, per germline (reference sequence).

A word on this clonotype: The junction does not match germline at one end; this may be a read error. The CDR3 region has the DNA TGTCCCAGCGCCCGGGGGAACAGGGACGGCTCCGGCTACACCTTC. This codes for CPSARGNRDGSGYTF. The chain joins TRBV12-3 or TRBV12-4 to TRBJ1-2, with D perhaps TRBD1 (6 bases). The CDR3 runs to 15 residues.

The gene calls are TRBV30 and TRBJ1-2, with no clear D. Germline loops: CDR1 GTSNPN, CDR2 SVGIG (reference sequence). There are 12 residues in the CDR3. The ends were cut back, 5 bases at V and 0 bases at J, with 7 bases in the middle. DNA of the CDR3: TGTGCCTGGGCAGCAACTAACTATGGCTACACCTTC. It encodes CAWAATNYGYTF.

The rearrangement uses TRBV27 and TRBJ2-1; D unclear. Germline V lookup: CDR1 MNHEY, CDR2 SMNVEV (reference sequence). There are 14 residues in the CDR3. The V end lost 6 bases, the J end lost 10 bases, and 19 bases lay between the germline ends. The DNA of the CDR3 is TGTGCCAGCAGCCTTATCGACGGACCGAGGGAGCAGTTCTTC. Its translation: CASSLIDGPREQFF.

This clonotype occurred a few times. The CDR3, as DNA: TGCAGTGCTAGGGGTAATACGCAGTATTTT. Amino acid sequence: CSARGNTQYF. The chain uses TRBV20-1 and TRBJ2-3; D is undetermined. Trimming removed 3 bases from V and 7 bases from J, with 5 bases in between. Germline V gene lookup returns CDR1 DFQATT and CDR2 SNEGSKA (reference sequence). The CDR3 spans 10 residues.

The chain links TRBV29-1 to TRBJ1-4, with TRBD1 as a possible D gene (5 bases). This CDR3 has 14 residues. The V end was cut by 4 bases, the J end by 3 bases, with 12 bases between. The V gene's germline CDR1 is SQVTM and CDR2 ANQGSEA. CDR3 nucleotides: TGCAGCGTTGGCAGGGAGGGAGCTAATGAAAAACTGTTTTTT. As protein: CSVGREGANEKLFF.

Only a few counts were recorded for this clonotype. This rearrangement joins TRBV10-3 to TRBJ2-1; 7 nucleotides match TRBD2. J was trimmed by 1 base and V by 11 bases; bases with no gene match: 23. From germline, CDR1 is ENHRY and CDR2 SYGVKD. The length of the CDR3 is 19 residues. CDR3 coding DNA: TGTGCCGGGCTGTTGGGCGGGAGCCGAAATGTAGAGTCCTACAATGAGCAGTTCTTC. Translated, it gives CAGLLGGSRNVESYNEQFF.